Reported below is one T cell receptor (beta chain). This sample stems from a study of cytomegalovirus exposure and HLA in healthy donors. CDR1 MNHEY and CDR2 SVGAGI come from the germline V gene. This CDR3 has 15 amino acids. Trimming took off 10 bases at V and 4 bases at J, with 20 bases between the two ends. The PCR ran on 60 Vbeta and 13 Jbeta primers. Profiling relied on immunoSEQ multiplex PCR, and the TCRdb table lists in-frame clones only, not all of them. This sample yields 100,000 or so clones, of which over 60% are seen a single time; 5.3% belongs to the top ten. The sequenced sample consisted of PBMCs. This TCR came from a man aged 30-40 years in good health and CMV-seropositive. The V gene is TRBV6-5, the J gene TRBJ1-5; no reliable D call. The CDR3 spells CATSPMAGRNQPQHF. The DNA for the CDR3 is TGTGCCACCTCTCCAATGGCGGGGAGGAATCAGCCCCAGCATTTT.